This TCR beta chain was observed in a study of T cells after yellow fever vaccination. Notes on the study in general: A small proportion of clonotypes was detected in both the CD4 and CD8 compartments.

Germline CDR1 reads SGHTA; CDR2 reads FQGNSA. Trimming cost V 5 bases and J 6 bases, with 18 bases left between them. The CDR3 runs to 15 residues. One entry per CDR3 protein results from TCRdb running MiXCR on the 5' RACE reads. Of some 300,000 distinct CDR3 sequences listed, around 11% are singletons. Points on this clonotype: What it binds is unknown.

This specimen consisted of CD4+ T cells sorted from PBMCs, obtained 45 days after the yellow fever booster vaccination. The V call is TRBV7-2, the J call TRBJ2-3; TRBD2 is a possible D gene (7 bases). The clonotype comes from a young man who received the YFV17D yellow fever vaccine. This CDR3 is CASSPAAGALDTQYF. For the CDR3, the DNA is TGTGCCAGCAGCCCGGCCGCGGGGGCACTGGATACGCAGTATTTT.